Following are 8 T cell receptor beta chains from one sample sequenced in a study of cytomegalovirus exposure and HLA in healthy donors. The PCR contained 60 Vbeta and 13 Jbeta primers. Assay used: immunoSEQ multiplex PCR; TCRdb lists only in-frame clones, some missing. The sample yields fewer than 200,000 clones, around three quarters seen once. Sequencing was performed on PBMCs. The receptors stem from a woman aged 35 to 49 in good health and CMV-seronegative.

The chain recombines TRBV10-3 with TRBJ2-7, with TRBD1 identical over 7 bases. Germline V gene lookup returns CDR1 ENHRY and CDR2 SYGVKD. The CDR3 consists of 17 residues. Germline trimming cut 3 bases from V and 1 base from J; bases unmatched to any gene: 12. CDR3 in DNA: TGTGCCATCAGTGAATGGGCGAGGGCAGGGGGATCCTACGAGCAGTACTTC. This codes for CAISEWARAGGSYEQYF.

The chain couples TRBV10-3 to TRBJ1-1; possible D gene TRBD1, 6 bases. V was cut by 6 bases and J by 4 bases, with 15 bases left in between. The CDR3 has 14 residues. Germline V CDR1 and CDR2: ENHRY, SYGVKD. The CDR3 protein is CAIRVDRATTEAFF. The CDR3 DNA reads as TGTGCCATCAGGGTGGACAGAGCAACCACTGAAGCTTTCTTT.

The rearrangement joins TRBV7-8 to TRBJ2-1; 14 bases align to TRBD2. This CDR3 has 16 amino acids. The junction had 5 bases not matched to a gene; V was cut back by 5 bases and J by 5 bases. Germline CDR1 is SGHVS and CDR2 is FQNEAQ. The CDR3 loop is CASSQTGLAGDNEQFF. The CDR3 nucleotides are TGTGCCAGCAGCCAAACGGGACTAGCGGGGGACAATGAGCAGTTCTTC. Full variable domain (missing parts from reference TRBV7-8 and TRBJ2-1): GAGVSQSPRYKVAKRGQDVALRCDPISGHVSLFWYQQALGQGPEFLTYFQNEAQLDKSGLPSDRFFAERPEGSVSTLKIQRTQQEDSAVYLCASSQTGLAGDNEQFFGPGTRLTVL.

A single count supports this clone. The V call is TRBV5-1, the J call TRBJ1-5, with 7 positions matching TRBD1. CDR1 and CDR2 from the germline V gene are SGHRS and YFSETQ. The CDR3 spans 15 residues. The V and J ends lost 0 bases and 3 bases, in that order; junction bases with no gene match: 3. The CDR3 DNA reads as TGCGCCAGCAGCTTGGAAGGGGGCCTCAATCAGCCCCAGCATTTT. Its translation: CASSLEGGLNQPQHF. The complete variable domain, with remaining parts taken from reference TRBV5-1 and TRBJ1-5, reads KAGVTQTPRYLIKTRGQQVTLSCSPISGHRSVSWYQQTPGQGLQFLFEYFSETQRNKGNFPGRFSGRQFSNSRSEMNVSTLELGDSALYLCASSLEGGLNQPQHFGDGTRLSIL.

The chain links TRBV5-1 to TRBJ2-5; 9 bases fit TRBD1. Trimming took 0 bases from V and 4 from J; bases not matched to a gene: 7. This CDR3 contains 16 residues. The germline V gene encodes CDR1 SGHRS and CDR2 YFSETQ. This CDR3 is CASSLAVQGARETQYF. The CDR3 DNA follows: TGCGCCAGCAGCTTGGCCGTACAGGGGGCTCGAGAGACCCAGTACTTC.

This chain uses TRBV6-1 with TRBJ2-7; 10 bases match TRBD2. The CDR3 is 15 residues long. CDR1 MNHNS and CDR2 SASEGT come from the germline V gene. V lost 5 bases, J lost 1 base, and 5 bases stayed unmatched. Here the CDR3 reads CASSSRTSGSYEQYF. The DNA for the CDR3 is TGTGCCAGCAGTTCTAGGACTAGCGGATCCTACGAGCAGTACTTC.

This clone was detected only a few times. This sequence joins TRBV27 and TRBJ1-1; possible D gene TRBD1, 5 bases. CDR3 size: 14 residues. CDR1 and CDR2 from the germline V gene are MNHEY and SMNVEV (reference sequence). The V and J ends lost 3 bases and 0 bases respectively, with 8 bases between them. In nucleotides, the CDR3 is TGTGCCAGCAGTTTCGGGGGTATGAACACTGAAGCTTTCTTT. Translation: CASSFGGMNTEAFF.

The J gene is TRBJ1-5, the V gene TRBV5-5; D gene ambiguous. Trimming took off 0 bases at V and 5 bases at J, with 12 bases between the two ends. From germline, CDR1 is SGHKS and CDR2 YYEKEE (reference sequence). There are 15 residues in the CDR3. CDR3 in DNA: TGTGCCAGCAGCTTGGCCGGCGGGGATTATCAGCCCCAGCATTTT. It specifies CASSLAGGDYQPQHF.